Included here is one TCR beta chain sequence, with context. Antigen: not known. This record comes from a study of T cell repertoires in urothelial bladder cancer. The CDR3 is made up of 14 amino acids. The germline V gene has CDR1 KGHSH and CDR2 LQKENI. The trim removed 6 bases at V and 8 bases at J, leaving 7 bases unmatched. Assay: immunoSEQ multiplex PCR; the TCRdb copy retains only in-frame clones and omits some. The repertoire holds fewer than 14,000 clones, with approximately 71% as singletons. The study's findings and limits: Benign specimens held more T cells than urothelial carcinoma specimens.

The V call is TRBV18, the J call TRBJ1-4; 9 nucleotides line up with TRBD1. The origin of this receptor is a human donor with a benign inflammatory bladder lesion. The source material was tumor-infiltrating cells from bladder cancer. CDR3 in DNA: TGTGCCAGCTCTACCGGGACAGGGACGGAAAAACTGTTTTTT. As protein: CASSTGTGTEKLFF.